Listed here are 22 T cell receptor beta chains from one sample, sequenced in a study of CD8+ T cells in alopecia areata. cDNA serving as the sequencing template came from extracted, reverse transcribed RNA. TCRdb's table, derived via immunoSEQ multiplex PCR, lists solely in-frame clones and lacks some. In the table there are 100,000 to 150,000 clones, 49% of which are singletons. This sample comprised CD8+ T cells sorted from blood, obtained at week 0. These receptor sequences come from a human donor with alopecia areata.

The chain joins TRBV27 to TRBJ1-2, with D hard to call. The CDR3 extends over 13 amino acids. Germline lookup yields CDR1 MNHEY and CDR2 SMNVEV (reference sequence). Trimming pared 2 bases from V and 4 bases from J, leaving 8 bases between. As DNA, the CDR3 is TGTGCCAGCAGTTTAACGGGCTCCTATGGCTACACCTTC. It yields the protein CASSLTGSYGYTF.

This clone was observed a handful of times. This chain links TRBV11-2 with TRBJ2-7; D gene ambiguous. The ends were cut back, 2 bases at V and 2 bases at J, with 16 bases in the middle. The CDR3 extends over 16 amino acids. Germline-derived CDR1 and CDR2 are SGHAT and FQNNGV. The CDR3 reads CASSLSTALDPYEQYF. CDR3 DNA sequence: TGTGCCAGCAGCTTAAGCACCGCGCTGGACCCCTACGAGCAGTACTTC.

This chain joins TRBV9 and TRBJ1-2; D perhaps matches TRBD1 (5 bases). Trimming cost V 0 bases and J 8 bases, with 14 bases left between them. There are 14 residues in the CDR3. CDR1 is SGDLS and CDR2 is YYNGEE in the germline V gene. The CDR3 DNA reads TGTGCCAGCAGCGTAGATGGGGGAGTAGAGGGCTACACCTTC. Protein: CASSVDGGVEGYTF.

The rearrangement links TRBV27 to TRBJ2-5; 13 positions match TRBD2. J gave up 1 base and V 2 bases, and 7 bases lay outside the gene matches. The CDR3 is 18 amino acids. CDR1 is MNHEY and CDR2 is SMNVEV in the germline V gene (reference sequence). This CDR3 is CASSLIPGLAGSQETQYF. The CDR3 DNA follows: TGTGCCAGCAGTTTAATTCCGGGACTAGCGGGATCCCAAGAGACCCAGTACTTC.

The V and J genes are TRBV27 and TRBJ1-6; 10 bases map to TRBD1. J was trimmed by 11 bases and V by 6 bases; bases with no gene match: 10. The germline gives CDR1 MNHEY, CDR2 SMNVEV (reference sequence). The CDR3 is 15 residues long. CDR3 nucleotides: TGTGCCAGCAGACCAACCGGGACAGGGGTTCCACCCCTCCACTTT. Amino acid sequence: CASRPTGTGVPPLHF.

The rearrangement joins TRBV11-2 to TRBJ1-6; D might be TRBD1 (6 bases). V was cut by 4 bases and J by 10 bases, with 11 bases left in between. This CDR3 is 13 amino acids long. In germline, CDR1 is SGHAT, CDR2 FQNNGV. CDR3 bases: TGTGCCAGCAGCTCAAAGGGGGGATCACCCCTCCACTTT. Residues: CASSSKGGSPLHF.

This clone was recorded a few times. The V gene is TRBV29-1, the J gene TRBJ2-2; no clear D. This CDR3 is 14 amino acids long. Germline V CDR1 and CDR2: SQVTM, ANQGSEA. V was clipped by 2 bases and J by 0 bases, with 7 bases between them. Here the CDR3 reads CSVEHSTNTGELFF. For the CDR3, the DNA is TGCAGCGTTGAACACAGCACGAACACCGGGGAGCTGTTTTTT.

This clone was counted only a few times. The chain uses TRBV29-1 and TRBJ2-5, with D perhaps TRBD2 (6 bases). CDR1 and CDR2 from the germline V gene are SQVTM and ANQGSEA. V lost 0 bases and J lost 4, with 18 bases in between. This CDR3 region has 16 residues. CDR3 bases: TGCAGCGTTGAAGATGGGGACTTAACGAGTGGAGAGACCCAGTACTTC. This sequence encodes CSVEDGDLTSGETQYF.

The sample holds a few counts of this clone. CDR3 nucleotides: TGTGCCAGCAGCGGGGACAGGCACTATGGCTACACCTTC. Its protein is CASSGDRHYGYTF. The V gene is TRBV7-9, the J gene TRBJ1-2; 8 bases are a match to TRBD1. Germline V lookup: CDR1 SEHNR, CDR2 FQNEAQ (reference sequence). The CDR3 sequence is 13 residues long. Trimming at V came to 5 bases and at J to 3 bases, leaving 2 bases not matched to a gene.

The chain recombines TRBV4-1 with TRBJ2-1, with no clear D. This CDR3 region has 12 residues. CDR1 and CDR2 (germline): MGHRA, YSYEKL. Between the trimmed V and J ends, which lost 0 bases and 10 bases, there was a span of 7 bases. The CDR3 bases are TGCGCCAGCAGCCAAGATCGAGTAGAGCAGTTCTTC. Translated: CASSQDRVEQFF.

This clone was seen a handful of times. V usage is TRBV6-5 and J usage is TRBJ1-5, with D possibly TRBD1 on 6 matching bases. The germline V gene has CDR1 MNHEY and CDR2 SVGAGI. Trimming left V 6 bases short and J 0 bases short, with 12 bases between. The CDR3 is 15 residues long. The CDR3 sequence is CASSQDSLSNQPQHF. CDR3 nucleotide sequence: TGTGCCAGCAGCCAGGACAGCCTTAGCAATCAGCCCCAGCATTTT.

The sample holds a few counts of this clone. This chain links TRBV30 with TRBJ2-7; D may correspond to TRBD1 or TRBD2 (6 bases each). This CDR3 contains 14 residues. Deletions cut 2 bases from V and 5 bases from J, with 16 bases between. CDR1 is GTSNPN, CDR2 SVGIG, per germline (reference sequence). As DNA, the CDR3 is TGTGCCTGGAGTACTCTCGGGGGCTCGCACGAGCAGTACTTC. This encodes CAWSTLGGSHEQYF.

This rearrangement joins TRBV2 to TRBJ1-1; D gene unclear. The V and J ends lost 2 bases and 1 base respectively, with 5 bases between them. The V gene's germline CDR1 is SNHLY and CDR2 FYNNEI. The CDR3 sequence is 13 residues long. The CDR3 region is CASSENTNTEAFF. In nucleotides, the CDR3 is TGTGCCAGCAGTGAAAACACGAACACTGAAGCTTTCTTT.

The chain couples TRBV4-1 to TRBJ2-2; 9 bases fit TRBD1. With V trimmed by 3 bases and J by 6 bases, 8 bases remained unmatched. Germline lookup yields CDR1 MGHRA and CDR2 YSYEKL. The CDR3 covers 16 residues. The CDR3, as DNA: TGCGCCAGCAGCCAGGCCTCCGGGACAGGGCCCGGGGAGCTGTTTTTT. Its translation: CASSQASGTGPGELFF.

The chain recombines TRBV29-1 with TRBJ1-2, with no clear D. The CDR3 sequence is 18 residues long. Germline-derived CDR1 and CDR2 are SQVTM and ANQGSEA. V was pared by 6 bases and J by 3 bases, with 29 bases between. CDR3 sequence reads: CSVDLEVTDERLYYGYTF. The CDR3 DNA reads as TGCAGCGTGGACTTGGAAGTAACCGACGAAAGATTATACTATGGCTACACCTTC. Based on the CDR3 plus reference TRBV29-1 and TRBJ1-2, the full variable domain is SAVISQKPSRDICQRGTSLTIQCQVDSQVTMMFWYRQQPGQSLTLIATANQGSEATYESGFVIDKFPISRPNLTFSTLTVSNMSPEDSSIYLCSVDLEVTDERLYYGYTFGSGTRLTVV.

V gene TRBV7-9 combines with J gene TRBJ2-6, with D uncertain. Germline V gene sequence: CDR1 SEHNR, CDR2 FQNEAQ (reference sequence). This CDR3 spans 19 amino acids. Trimming shortened V by 5 bases and J by 0 bases, and 20 bases separated the two germline ends. CDR3 loop: CASSRGGAGSRSGANVLTF. CDR3 nucleotides: TGTGCCAGCAGCCGCGGTGGAGCAGGATCCCGCTCTGGGGCCAACGTCCTGACTTTC.

V usage is TRBV30 and J usage is TRBJ1-2, with a weak D call TRBD1 (6 bases). The V gene lost 4 bases and the J gene lost 4 bases, with 13 bases spanning the gap. This CDR3 contains 13 residues. The germline gives CDR1 GTSNPN, CDR2 SVGIG (reference sequence). The DNA for the CDR3 is TGTGCCTGGACCGGGGGCATGGTCTATGGCTACACCTTC. This sequence encodes CAWTGGMVYGYTF.

This clone has only a few counts. The gene calls are TRBV29-1 and TRBJ2-3, with TRBD2 matching over 15 bases. The germline V gene encodes CDR1 SQVTM and CDR2 ANQGSEA. J was trimmed by 4 bases and V by 1 base; bases with no gene match: 6. CDR3 length: 17 residues. The CDR3 region is CSVEGTSGGAGADTQYF. In nucleotides, the CDR3 is TGCAGCGTTGAAGGGACTAGCGGGGGGGCCGGGGCAGATACGCAGTATTTT.

CDR3 protein: CASSEFYEQYF. The DNA for the CDR3 is TGTGCCAGCAGTGAGTTTTACGAGCAGTACTTC. V usage is TRBV6-1 and J usage is TRBJ2-7; no firm D call. The CDR3 loop spans 11 amino acids. The germline V gene encodes CDR1 MNHNS and CDR2 SASEGT. Trimming removed 3 bases at V and 4 bases at J, with 4 bases between.

The gene calls are TRBV29-1 and TRBJ2-5; TRBD2 matches at 10 bases. J was trimmed by 2 bases and V by 3 bases; bases with no gene match: 3. The CDR3 totals 14 residues. Germline CDR1 is SQVTM and CDR2 is ANQGSEA. The DNA for the CDR3 is TGCAGCGTTGAGGAGCGGGGGGGTCAAGAGACCCAGTACTTC. It yields the protein CSVEERGGQETQYF.

In DNA, the CDR3 is TGTGCCAGCAGTTACGGGACAACGAACACCGGGGAGCTGTTTTTT. This codes for CASSYGTTNTGELFF. The V call is TRBV6-5, the J call TRBJ2-2; possibly TRBD1 for D (6 bases). Trimming took 2 bases from V and 0 from J, leaving 7 bases between them. The CDR3 covers 15 residues. Germline lookup yields CDR1 MNHEY and CDR2 SVGAGI.

The J gene is TRBJ2-1, the V gene TRBV7-9; 12 nucleotides agree with TRBD1. The length of the CDR3 is 14 residues. Germline CDR1 SEHNR, CDR2 FQNEAQ (reference sequence). Trimming took 5 bases from V and 8 from J; bases not matched to a gene: 4. CDR3: CASSPGTGGYEQFF. CDR3 nucleotide sequence: TGTGCCAGCAGCCCCGGGACAGGGGGCTATGAGCAGTTCTTC.